These T cell receptor beta chains were read from a single sample in a study of blood T cell repertoires in COVID-19. Produced via immunoSEQ multiplex PCR; TCRdb's table is partial and in-frame only. The sample has roughly 360,000 clones; roughly 90% are singletons. Sequenced: PBMCs or T cells enriched from blood (not recorded which). The receptors were gathered from a woman in her twenties or thirties with acute COVID-19. The CDR3 runs from the conserved cysteine through the conserved F or W. The D gene is left open where the match is weak. Clone size appears in some rows only: once, few, many, or a class for an expanded clone.

D gene	clone size	V gene	J gene	CDR3 DNA	CDR3 protein
TRBD1	NA	TRBV18	TRBJ1-4	TGTGCCAGCTCACGAGGGACAGGGGAAGTAGCTGGTGAAAAACTGTTTTTT	CASSRGTGEVAGEKLFF
TRBD2	NA	TRBV7-6	TRBJ2-2	TGTGCCAGCAGCCCCCCTACCAATCTAGCGGGGGGGACCGGGGAGCTGTTTTTT	CASSPPTNLAGGTGELFF
TRBD1	NA	TRBV6-6	TRBJ1-4	TGTGCCAGCGGACGTCCGGGGACAGGAAAACTGTTTTTT	CASGRPGTGKLFF
NA	NA	TRBV18	TRBJ2-7	TGTGCCAGCTCACCCCGCCCGGGGGACGAGCAGTACTTC	CASSPRPGDEQYF
NA	NA	TRBV2	TRBJ1-6	TGTGCCAGCAGTGAGGACAGCAATAATTCACCCCTCCACTTT	CASSEDSNNSPLHF
NA	NA	TRBV5-8	TRBJ1-5	TGTGCCAGCAGCAGGGGCTTCGATCAGCCCCAGCATTTT	CASSRGFDQPQHF
TRBD1	NA	TRBV29-1	TRBJ1-1	TGCAGCGTTGGTGACAGGGGGCGGCTAGCCCCTTCGAACACTGAAGCTTTCTTT	CSVGDRGRLAPSNTEAFF
TRBD1	few	TRBV19	TRBJ1-5	TGTGCCAGTGGAGACAGGGTGGATCAGCCCCAGCATTTT	CASGDRVDQPQHF
TRBD2	NA	TRBV5-6	TRBJ2-5	TGTGCCAGCAGCTTGGAGACTAGCGGGGCCCTGAAGACCCAGTACTTC	CASSLETSGALKTQYF
NA	NA	TRBV3-1/TRBV3-2	TRBJ2-5	TGTGCCAGCCCGCCCACTAGCAGCAAGACCCAGTACTTC	CASPPTSSKTQYF
NA	NA	TRBV11-1	TRBJ2-7	TGTGCCAGCAGCTTAGAGGAGACAGCCTACTACGAGCAGTACTTC	CASSLEETAYYEQYF
NA	NA	TRBV27	TRBJ1-1	TGTGCCAGCAGTTTATCAGGGGGAGCCCCCACTGAAGCTTTCTTT	CASSLSGGAPTEAFF
NA	once	TRBV21-1	TRBJ1-6	TGTGCCAGCAGCACAGCCTGTCGCAGGGTCGGCTCACCCCTCCACTTT	CASSTACRRVGSPLHF
TRBD1	NA	TRBV11-1	TRBJ1-1	TGTGCCAGCAGCTTGGGGACAGTCATGAACACTGAAGCTTTCTTT	CASSLGTVMNTEAFF
TRBD1	NA	TRBV19	TRBJ1-1	TGTGCCAGTAGTCCGGGACAGGGGGCATTGGGAGCTTTCTTT	CASSPGQGALGAFF
TRBD1	NA	TRBV7-2	TRBJ1-5	TGTGCCAGCAGCTTAGGAGACAGGGGCAATCAGCCCCAGCATTTT	CASSLGDRGNQPQHF
NA	once	TRBV28	TRBJ1-2	TGTGCCAGCAGTGAAAGGACAGCAAACTATGGCTACACCTTC	CASSERTANYGYTF
NA	NA	TRBV29-1	TRBJ2-7	TGCAGCGTTGTTCCTAGGAGCTCCTACGAGCAGTACTTC	CSVVPRSSYEQYF
TRBD2	once	TRBV3-1/TRBV3-2	TRBJ2-5	TGTGCCAGCAGCTCAAGGGAGGGCAGGGAGACCCAGTACTTC	CASSSREGRETQYF
NA	NA	TRBV7-6	TRBJ2-1	TGTGCCAGCAGCAAGCTAGCAGGCTCCTACAATGAGCAGTTCTTC	CASSKLAGSYNEQFF
NA	once	TRBV10-1	TRBJ2-1	TGCGCCAGCAGTGGCGAAGGGGTCCTCTACAATGAGCAGTTCTTC	CASSGEGVLYNEQFF
TRBD1	NA	TRBV19	TRBJ2-7	TGTGCCAGTAGTAATCCGGGACAGGGGCTCTACGAGCAGTACTTC	CASSNPGQGLYEQYF
NA	NA	TRBV27	TRBJ1-6	TGTGCCAGCAGTTTATCGGTGATGCGAACGAATTCACCCCTCCACTTT	CASSLSVMRTNSPLHF